This T cell receptor beta chain was identified during a study of blood T cell repertoires in COVID-19. Study-level background: Both acute and convalescent COVID-19 samples were obtained from the United States, Italy and Spain. PBMCs, B-cell-depleted T cells, or T cells provided the cDNA or gDNA that made up the material.

Original processing methods: Estimated nucleated cell counts came from reference gene primer amplification. TCRdb keeps only in-frame clones here, not all; method: immunoSEQ multiplex PCR. V, J and clone size reflect that table, while D and trimming were determined from the DNA. Of under 95,000 clones listed, over 75% were seen once; the top ten hold 2% to 2.5%. The length of the CDR3 is 16 residues. The V end lost 0 bases, the J end lost 3 bases, and 12 bases lay between the germline ends. Germline-derived CDR1 and CDR2 are MNHNS and SASEGT. V and J are TRBV6-1 and TRBJ1-5, with unresolved D. This clonotype originated in a woman aged 70-85 years with acute or convalescent COVID-19. Sequencing was performed on peripheral blood. Here the CDR3 DNA reads TGTGCCAGCAGTGAAGCGTTGGGAGCCATCAATCAGCCCCAGCATTTT. Translation gives CASSEALGAINQPQHF.